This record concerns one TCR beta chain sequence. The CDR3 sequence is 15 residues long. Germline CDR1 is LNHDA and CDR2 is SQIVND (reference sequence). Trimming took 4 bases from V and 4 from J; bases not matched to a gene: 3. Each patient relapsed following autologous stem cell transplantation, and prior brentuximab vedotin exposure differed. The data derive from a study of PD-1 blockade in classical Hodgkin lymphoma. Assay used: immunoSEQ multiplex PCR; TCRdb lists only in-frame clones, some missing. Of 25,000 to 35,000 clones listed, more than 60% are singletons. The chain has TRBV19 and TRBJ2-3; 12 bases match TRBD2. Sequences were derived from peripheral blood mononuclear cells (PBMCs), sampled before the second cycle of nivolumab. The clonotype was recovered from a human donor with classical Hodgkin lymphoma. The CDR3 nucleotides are TGTGCCAGTAGTACTAGCGGGGGGGCCCCAGATACGCAGTATTTT. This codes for CASSTSGGAPDTQYF.